This T cell receptor (beta chain) came from a study of beta chain features in type 1 diabetes. Overall study context: Under 110,000,000 sorted cells were examined across all samples. Study results and caveats: There were fewer insertions and more deletions at the VDJ junctions of type 1 diabetes patients. There was a possibility that cDNA sequencing over-represented cells with high TCR expression.

All of the isolated RNA was reverse transcribed, so expressed TCRB transcripts were sequenced. Sequencing was performed with immunoSEQ multiplex PCR; in TCRdb, only in-frame clones are kept and a portion is missing. Among about 360,000 clones listed, roughly 12% were seen once. A word on this clone: Its antigen is not identified.

Input material: naive CD4+ T cells from blood. The source is a man aged 18-30 years in good health.

The CDR3 reads CATSDRPNTGELFF. CDR3 DNA: TGTGCCACCTCGGACAGACCGAACACCGGGGAGCTGTTTTTT. The chain couples TRBV6-1 to TRBJ2-2, with a tentative D call TRBD1 (6 bases). This CDR3 comprises 14 residues. V was pared by 10 bases and J by 0 bases, with 12 bases between. Germline V CDR1 and CDR2: MNHNS, SASEGT.